This T cell receptor (beta chain) is drawn from a study of blood T cell repertoires in COVID-19. Libraries were prepared by immunoSEQ multiplex PCR; TCRdb keeps only in-frame clonotypes and omits some of them. The repertoire includes a few hundred thousand clones, roughly 86% of them detected once, and around 10% sits in the top ten. Between the trimmed V and J ends, which lost 3 bases and 2 bases, there was a span of 8 bases. There are 15 residues in the CDR3. Germline lookup yields CDR1 MNHEY and CDR2 SMNVEV (reference sequence). This clonotype was obtained from a woman in her thirties with COVID-19, enrolled during active disease. The gene calls are TRBV27 and TRBJ1-6; D uncertain. The sample was peripheral blood. The CDR3 bases are TGTGCCAGCAGTTTGGTAGCCACCTATAATTCACCCCTCCACTTT. This encodes CASSLVATYNSPLHF.